These 15 T cell receptor beta chains were sequenced from one sample in a study of glioma-infiltrating T cells after dendritic cell vaccination. The repertoire was sequenced with immunoSEQ multiplex PCR; TCRdb's copy has only in-frame clones and lacks some. The table includes about 65,000 clones, approximately 86% detected once. Sample time point: after dendritic cell vaccination, including at tumor progression/relapse. The sample in question was blood, obtained after dendritic cell vaccination. Receptors originate from a human donor with glioblastoma.

The chain carries TRBV5-1 and TRBJ1-2, with 7 bases identical to TRBD1. The CDR3 length is 13 residues. Germline V lookup: CDR1 SGHRS, CDR2 YFSETQ. The V and J ends lost 0 bases and 6 bases, in that order; junction bases with no gene match: 2. The CDR3 DNA is TGCGCCAGCAGCTTGGGACAGGGCGATGGCTACACCTTC. This translates into CASSLGQGDGYTF.

This clone was seen a single time. The chain couples TRBV7-6 to TRBJ1-1, with a tentative D call TRBD1 (6 bases). Trimming pared 5 bases from V and 0 bases from J, leaving 19 bases between. The CDR3 runs to 17 residues. Germline V gene data show CDR1 as SGHVS and CDR2 as FNYEAQ. Here the CDR3 DNA reads TGTGCCAGCAGCACTGGACAGCCCAACAGAATGAACACTGAAGCTTTCTTT. Its protein is CASSTGQPNRMNTEAFF.

CDR3 nucleotides: TGCGCCAGCAGCCTCGACAGGGCCACCACAGATACGCAGTATTTT. Protein product: CASSLDRATTDTQYF. The chain recombines TRBV4-1 with TRBJ2-3, with TRBD1 identical over 7 bases. V gave up 4 bases and J gave up 2 bases; unmatched junction bases: 6. This CDR3 comprises 15 residues. In germline, CDR1 is MGHRA, CDR2 YSYEKL.

The V and J genes are TRBV6-4 and TRBJ2-1; TRBD1 matches at 11 bases. The CDR3 covers 15 residues. From germline, CDR1 is MRHNA and CDR2 SNTAGT. V gave up 2 bases and J gave up 7 bases; unmatched junction bases: 4. The CDR3 DNA follows: TGTGCCAGCAGTGACGGACAGGGGGCTGGTAATGAGCAGTTCTTC. Its protein is CASSDGQGAGNEQFF.

The chain combines TRBV5-1 with TRBJ1-4, with D unclear. The CDR3 is 16 amino acids. Germline CDR1 SGHRS, CDR2 YFSETQ. The V end lost 2 bases, the J end lost 0 bases, and 11 bases lay between the germline ends. The DNA for the CDR3 is TGCGCCAGCAGCTTACCTGGTGCGGCAACTAATGAAAAACTGTTTTTT. It is translated as CASSLPGAATNEKLFF. The full variable domain, in which reference TRBV5-1 and TRBJ1-4 provide the parts outside the CDR3, is KAGVTQTPRYLIKTRGQQVTLSCSPISGHRSVSWYQQTPGQGLQFLFEYFSETQRNKGNFPGRFSGRQFSNSRSEMNVSTLELGDSALYLCASSLPGAATNEKLFFGSGTQLSVL.

Here the CDR3 DNA reads TGTGCCAGCAGCTTGCGGGGAGAAGGGATTTCTGAAGCTTTCTTT. The encoded protein is CASSLRGEGISEAFF. The rearrangement joins TRBV5-4 to TRBJ1-1, with no clear D. This CDR3 comprises 15 residues. Trimming left V 1 base short and J 6 bases short, with 16 bases between. Germline V lookup: CDR1 SGHNT, CDR2 YYREEE (reference sequence).

The genes are TRBV4-3 and TRBJ2-7, with 7 bases identical to TRBD1. Germline CDR1 reads LGHNA; CDR2 reads YSLEER. V gave up 0 bases and J gave up 7 bases; unmatched junction bases: 6. There are 14 residues in the CDR3. CDR3 in amino acids: CASSQDPGGWEQYF. As DNA, the CDR3 is TGCGCCAGCAGCCAAGATCCAGGGGGATGGGAGCAGTACTTC.

The chain combines TRBV2 with TRBJ2-2; 11 nucleotides line up with TRBD2. The ends lost 5 bases at V and 7 bases at J; junction bases unmatched: 9. The CDR3 has 16 amino acids. Germline V gives CDR1 SNHLY, CDR2 FYNNEI. The CDR3, as DNA: TGTGCCAGCAGTTCCGTTAGCGGGAGGGCCCACGGGGAGCTGTTTTTT. It encodes CASSSVSGRAHGELFF.

CDR3 DNA sequence: TGTGCCAGCTCACCTGGGACAACCGGGACCCCTGGGGAGCAGTACTTC. Translation: CASSPGTTGTPGEQYF. V usage is TRBV18 and J usage is TRBJ2-7, with a tentative D call TRBD1 (6 bases). V was cut by 3 bases and J by 7 bases, with 22 bases left in between. Germline loops: CDR1 KGHSH, CDR2 LQKENI. This CDR3 contains 16 residues.

This chain links TRBV7-2 with TRBJ1-1, with D possibly TRBD1 on 6 matching bases. V lost 7 bases and J lost 3, with 15 bases in between. CDR1 is SGHTA and CDR2 is FQGNSA in the germline V gene. This CDR3 contains 14 residues. The CDR3 loop is CASTPPQGYTEAFF. The CDR3 DNA reads as TGTGCCAGCACACCCCCGCAGGGGTACACTGAAGCTTTCTTT.

The V gene is TRBV5-1, the J gene TRBJ1-1; D is ambiguous. The CDR3 loop spans 14 amino acids. The germline V gene has CDR1 SGHRS and CDR2 YFSETQ. Trimming cost V 4 bases and J 0 bases, with 10 bases left between them. The CDR3 DNA is TGCGCCAGCAGCCCACAGACCCTGAACACTGAAGCTTTCTTT. Translation gives CASSPQTLNTEAFF.

This chain connects TRBV28 to TRBJ2-4, with 7 bases matching TRBD2. The germline CDR1 and CDR2 sequences are MDHEN and SYDVKM. The V and J ends lost 4 bases and 2 bases, in that order; junction bases with no gene match: 8. CDR3 length equals 16 residues. CDR3 amino acids: CASSSSYGGSKNIQYF. CDR3 sequence (DNA): TGTGCCAGCAGTTCGTCTTACGGGGGGTCCAAAAACATTCAGTACTTC.

This chain connects TRBV5-1 to TRBJ2-7; 9 bases are a match to TRBD2. This CDR3 contains 15 residues. Looked up from germline, CDR1 is SGHRS and CDR2 is YFSETQ. The V gene end was trimmed by 1 base and the J gene end by 4 bases; junction bases not matched to a gene: 6. CDR3 loop: CASSLSSGRSYEQYF. The CDR3 DNA is TGCGCCAGCAGCTTGTCAAGCGGGAGGTCGTACGAGCAGTACTTC.

V is TRBV19 and J is TRBJ1-2, with D unclear. The V end lost 1 base, the J end lost 0 bases, and 6 bases lay between the germline ends. Germline assignment: CDR1 LNHDA and CDR2 SQIVND (reference sequence). This CDR3 has 14 residues. The CDR3 DNA sequence: TGTGCCAGTAGTATAGTCCATTCTAACTATGGCTACACCTTC. Translation: CASSIVHSNYGYTF.

This sequence joins TRBV5-4 and TRBJ2-1; 8 nucleotides align to TRBD2. There are 19 residues in the CDR3. The germline gives CDR1 SGHNT, CDR2 YYREEE (reference sequence). Germline trimming cut 0 bases from V and 0 bases from J; bases unmatched to any gene: 11. CDR3 nucleotides: TGTGCCAGCAGCTTGGGTGGCGGGGGGCCGCCTAGCTCCTACAATGAGCAGTTCTTC. Translation: CASSLGGGGPPSSYNEQFF.